Listed here are 30 T cell receptor beta chains from one sample, sequenced in a study of blood T cell repertoires in COVID-19. Repertoires were generated with immunoSEQ multiplex PCR, while TCRdb's copy carries only in-frame clones and drops some. Of roughly 220,000 clones listed, around 91% are singletons. The sample comprised PBMCs or T cells enriched from blood (not recorded which). The origin of the receptors is a young woman in a cohort exposed to, infected with or recovered from COVID-19 (not recorded which).

The chain combines TRBV19 with TRBJ1-2, with unresolved D. CDR1 and CDR2 (germline): LNHDA, SQIVND (reference sequence). V shed 4 bases and J shed 6 bases, with 15 bases lying between them. CDR3 length: 14 residues. CDR3 sequence reads: CASSTDTYSNGYTF. CDR3 DNA sequence: TGTGCCAGTAGTACCGACACATACTCGAATGGCTACACCTTC.

The CDR3 sequence is CAWSEGRGCNQPQHF. The DNA of the CDR3 is TGTGCCTGGAGTGAGGGCAGGGGATGCAATCAGCCCCAGCATTTT. The gene calls are TRBV30 and TRBJ1-5; D may be TRBD1 (6 bases). V was trimmed by 1 base and J by 2 bases, leaving 12 bases between them. Germline CDR1 reads GTSNPN; CDR2 reads SVGIG (reference sequence). This CDR3 region has 15 residues.

The V and J genes are TRBV6-4 and TRBJ2-2; D possibly corresponds to TRBD1 (6 bases). Trimming removed 4 bases at V and 7 bases at J, with 16 bases between. In germline, CDR1 is MRHNA, CDR2 SNTAGT. The CDR3 is 15 amino acids. The CDR3 spells CASSGQGSARGELFF. As DNA, the CDR3 is TGTGCCAGCAGTGGGCAGGGGTCGGCACGCGGGGAGCTGTTTTTT.

This clone showed up just once. This chain uses TRBV11-3 with TRBJ2-1; D perhaps matches TRBD2 (6 bases). In germline, CDR1 is SGHNT, CDR2 YENEEA. V was trimmed by 0 bases and J by 5 bases, leaving 14 bases between them. The CDR3 extends over 16 amino acids. The CDR3 region has the DNA TGTGCCAGCAGCTTAGAGGAGGGGAATCTCGACAATGAGCAGTTCTTC. Amino acid sequence: CASSLEEGNLDNEQFF.

The chain joins TRBV2 to TRBJ2-7; a weak D match, TRBD2 (6 bases). Germline V gives CDR1 SNHLY, CDR2 FYNNEI. The V gene lost 6 bases and the J gene lost 0 bases, with 9 bases spanning the gap. This CDR3 is built from 13 residues. The DNA of the CDR3 is TGTGCCAGCAGGGAGGAGGGCTCCTACGAGCAGTACTTC. This codes for CASREEGSYEQYF.

In regard to this clone: The same CDR3 is also encoded by other DNA sequences in this sample. CDR3 sequence reads: CASSVGGVNTEAFF. CDR3 in DNA: TGTGCCAGCAGCGTAGGGGGCGTGAACACTGAAGCTTTCTTT. The V gene is TRBV9, the J gene TRBJ1-1; D may be TRBD1 (5 bases). CDR1 and CDR2 from the germline V gene are SGDLS and YYNGEE. The CDR3 spans 14 residues. The V end lost 0 bases, the J end lost 0 bases, and 6 bases lay between the germline ends. Full variable domain (outside the CDR3, taken from reference TRBV9 and TRBJ1-1): DSGVTQTPKHLITATGQRVTLRCSPRSGDLSVYWYQQSLDQGLQFLIQYYNGEERAKGNILERFSAQQFPDLHSELNLSSLELGDSALYFCASSVGGVNTEAFFGQGTRLTVV.

The gene calls are TRBV19 and TRBJ1-5; 10 bases map to TRBD1. The CDR3 spans 14 residues. Germline loops: CDR1 LNHDA, CDR2 SQIVND (reference sequence). Losses at the gene ends were 4 bases for V and 5 bases for J; bases not matched to a gene: 2. This CDR3 is CASSKTGGDQPQHF. Written as DNA, the CDR3 is TGTGCCAGTAGTAAGACAGGGGGCGATCAGCCCCAGCATTTT.

J is TRBJ2-3 and V is TRBV9; no firm D call. V lost 3 bases to trimming and J lost 6 bases, with 11 bases between them. The CDR3 has 13 amino acids. Germline V gene sequence: CDR1 SGDLS, CDR2 YYNGEE. DNA of the CDR3: TGTGCCAGCAGCGGTCCTAGTCGGGATACGCAGTATTTT. Translated, it gives CASSGPSRDTQYF.

V is TRBV9 and J is TRBJ2-1; 9 nucleotides agree with TRBD2. CDR1 and CDR2 (germline): SGDLS, YYNGEE. The CDR3 is 15 residues long. J gave up 8 bases and V 0 bases, and 6 bases lay outside the gene matches. This chain's CDR3 is CASSVVGGRVDEQFF. As DNA, the CDR3 is TGTGCCAGCAGCGTAGTTGGCGGGAGGGTCGATGAGCAGTTCTTC.

This clone was observed a handful of times. This rearrangement joins TRBV28 to TRBJ2-2; D may be TRBD1 (6 bases). The CDR3 is 15 amino acids. The V gene lost 7 bases and the J gene lost 4 bases, with 16 bases spanning the gap. Per germline, CDR1 MDHEN and CDR2 SYDVKM. The CDR3 reads CASTWRQGSTGELFF. The CDR3 DNA is TGTGCCAGCACCTGGAGGCAGGGGAGCACCGGGGAGCTGTTTTTT. The whole variable domain, remainder taken from reference TRBV28 and TRBJ2-2, is DVKVTQSSRYLVKRTGEKVFLECVQDMDHENMFWYRQDPGLGLRLIYFSYDVKMKEKGDIPEGYSVSREKKERFSLILESASTNQTSMYLCASTWRQGSTGELFFGEGSRLTVL.

The chain uses TRBV10-3 and TRBJ2-3, with TRBD2 matching 15 bases. Germline CDR1 and CDR2: ENHRY and SYGVKD. The CDR3 runs 17 residues. Trimming removed 5 bases from V and 3 bases from J; junction bases left unmatched: 6. In DNA, the CDR3 is TGTGCCATCAGTCCGGGACTAGCGGGAGGAACAACAGATACGCAGTATTTT. It codes for CAISPGLAGGTTDTQYF.

The DNA for the CDR3 is TGTGCCAGCAGCCGACAGGTCTCTGGAAACACCATATATTTT. As protein: CASSRQVSGNTIYF. The rearrangement links TRBV11-2 to TRBJ1-3, with TRBD1 as a possible D gene (6 bases). The CDR3 totals 14 residues. The germline CDR1 and CDR2 sequences are SGHAT and FQNNGV. The V gene lost 5 bases and the J gene lost 0 bases, with 8 bases spanning the gap.

The rearrangement joins TRBV5-8 to TRBJ2-5; no firm D call. Germline V CDR1 and CDR2: SGHTS, YDEGEE. The CDR3 extends over 15 amino acids. Trimming left V 1 base short and J 3 bases short, with 13 bases between. This CDR3 reads CASSLNWASKETQYF. DNA of the CDR3: TGTGCCAGCAGCTTGAACTGGGCCTCTAAAGAGACCCAGTACTTC.

This clone was recorded once. V is TRBV7-9 and J is TRBJ2-7, with 8 bases fitting TRBD1. Germline assignment: CDR1 SEHNR and CDR2 FQNEAQ (reference sequence). The V and J ends lost 8 bases and 7 bases, in that order; junction bases with no gene match: 10. The CDR3 runs 13 residues. CDR3 bases: TGTGCCAGCTTGCAGGACAGGGTAGGAGAGCAGTACTTC. This codes for CASLQDRVGEQYF. Supplemented by reference TRBV7-9 and TRBJ2-7, the full variable domain reads DTGVSQNPRHKITKRGQNVTFRCDPISEHNRLYWYRQTLGQGPEFLTYFQNEAQLEKSRLLSDRFSAERPKGSFSTLEIQRTEQGDSAMYLCASLQDRVGEQYFGPGTRLTVT.

The gene calls are TRBV2 and TRBJ1-2; possible D gene TRBD1, 6 bases. This CDR3 comprises 13 residues. The germline V gene has CDR1 SNHLY and CDR2 FYNNEI. Trimming took off 4 bases at V and 4 bases at J, with 10 bases between the two ends. CDR3 nucleotides: TGTGCCAGCAGTGCCAGGACAGTCTATGGCTACACCTTC. Translated: CASSARTVYGYTF.

The chain links TRBV30 to TRBJ2-7; TRBD1 agrees at 10 bases. The J segment lost 2 bases and the V segment lost 2 bases, leaving 3 bases of the junction unmatched. The CDR3 has 14 amino acids. CDR1 and CDR2 (germline): GTSNPN, SVGIG (reference sequence). The CDR3 is CAWSTGTGAYEQYF. CDR3 DNA: TGTGCCTGGAGTACCGGGACAGGGGCCTACGAGCAGTACTTC.

The gene calls are TRBV28 and TRBJ1-1, with 9 nucleotides matching TRBD1. The CDR3 loop spans 15 amino acids. The V segment lost 4 bases and the J segment 7 bases; nucleotides outside the gene matches: 10. Germline values: CDR1 MDHEN, CDR2 SYDVKM. CDR3 loop: CASSSTGDRVFEAFF. The CDR3 DNA sequence: TGTGCCAGCAGTTCGACAGGGGACAGGGTTTTTGAAGCTTTCTTT.

V is TRBV6-5 and J is TRBJ2-2; 7 bases map to TRBD2. Trimming at V came to 0 bases and at J to 9 bases, leaving 1 base not matched to a gene. CDR1 MNHEY and CDR2 SVGAGI come from the germline V gene. The CDR3 covers 13 residues. The CDR3 sequence: CASSYSTSRELFF. DNA of the CDR3: TGTGCCAGCAGTTACTCGACTAGCAGGGAGCTGTTTTTT.

This clone was picked up a small number of times. The rearrangement links TRBV7-8 to TRBJ2-7, with 8 bases matching TRBD1. The length of the CDR3 is 16 residues. CDR1 and CDR2 from the germline V gene are SGHVS and FQNEAQ. The V gene end was trimmed by 5 bases and the J gene end by 3 bases; junction bases not matched to a gene: 12. The chain's CDR3 is CASSHTLGQGVYEQYF. CDR3 nucleotide sequence: TGTGCCAGCAGCCATACTTTAGGACAGGGAGTCTACGAGCAGTACTTC. The whole variable domain, remainder taken from reference TRBV7-8 and TRBJ2-7, is GAGVSQSPRYKVAKRGQDVALRCDPISGHVSLFWYQQALGQGPEFLTYFQNEAQLDKSGLPSDRFFAERPEGSVSTLKIQRTQQEDSAVYLCASSHTLGQGVYEQYFGPGTRLTVT.

V usage is TRBV28 and J usage is TRBJ1-3; D gene ambiguous. Trimming took off 7 bases at V and 1 base at J, with 11 bases between the two ends. The CDR3 runs 14 residues. The germline V gene encodes CDR1 MDHEN and CDR2 SYDVKM. The CDR3 is CASTQGGSGNTIYF. The CDR3 bases are TGTGCCAGCACCCAAGGAGGGTCTGGAAACACCATATATTTT.

This clone was seen just once. This chain uses TRBV13 with TRBJ2-7, with 7 bases fitting TRBD1. Looked up from germline, CDR1 is PRHDT and CDR2 is FYEKMQ (reference sequence). This CDR3 region has 14 residues. J lost 7 bases, V lost 0 bases, and 6 bases had no gene match. Written as DNA, the CDR3 is TGTGCCAGCAGCTTAGGCCGGGACAGAAGGGAGCAGTACTTC. Protein: CASSLGRDRREQYF.

The V gene is TRBV19, the J gene TRBJ2-5; 10 bases align to TRBD2. The V gene end was trimmed by 4 bases and the J gene end by 5 bases; junction bases not matched to a gene: 13. Looked up from germline, CDR1 is LNHDA and CDR2 is SQIVND (reference sequence). There are 17 residues in the CDR3. The CDR3 spells CASSTTVGEREGETQYF. The CDR3 DNA reads as TGTGCCAGTAGTACCACCGTCGGAGAGCGGGAGGGGGAGACCCAGTACTTC.

V is TRBV6-5 and J is TRBJ2-7, with 7 bases identical to TRBD1. CDR1 and CDR2 (germline): MNHEY, SVGAGI. V shed 5 bases and J 1 base; nucleotides not matched to a gene: 2. The CDR3 spans 13 residues. CDR3 in amino acids: CASSRTGSYEQYF. The CDR3 DNA is TGTGCCAGCAGTCGGACAGGTTCCTACGAGCAGTACTTC.

The rearrangement uses TRBV7-6 and TRBJ1-1; the D gene is possibly TRBD1 (6 bases). The CDR3 has 14 amino acids. The germline V and J ends were trimmed by 5 bases and 0 bases, with 10 bases remaining between them. In germline, CDR1 is SGHVS, CDR2 FNYEAQ. The CDR3 loop is CASSLTGMNTEAFF. The CDR3 bases are TGTGCCAGCAGCCTTACAGGGATGAACACTGAAGCTTTCTTT.

This rearrangement joins TRBV19 to TRBJ1-1; 7 bases line up with TRBD1. With 6 bases clipped from V and 6 bases from J, the junction kept 7 bases outside the gene matches. Germline assignment: CDR1 LNHDA and CDR2 SQIVND (reference sequence). The CDR3 sequence is 13 residues long. The CDR3 is CASSTGEVAEAFF. The CDR3 DNA follows: TGTGCCAGTAGCACAGGGGAGGTTGCTGAAGCTTTCTTT.

The DNA for the CDR3 is TGTGCCAGCAGGCGGGCATCAGGGAACACTGAAGCTTTCTTT. It yields the protein CASRRASGNTEAFF. The V call is TRBV28, the J call TRBJ1-1; D is uncertain. The CDR3 is made up of 14 amino acids. Trimming cost V 6 bases and J 1 base, with 12 bases left between them. CDR1 is MDHEN, CDR2 SYDVKM, per germline.

The CDR3 sequence is CASSLGGTGNTEAFF. CDR3 sequence (DNA): TGTGCCAGCAGCTTGGGGGGGACAGGGAACACTGAAGCTTTCTTT. The chain links TRBV5-4 to TRBJ1-1; 8 nucleotides agree with TRBD1. V was pared by 0 bases and J by 1 base, with 2 bases of the junction left unmatched. Germline values: CDR1 SGHNT, CDR2 YYREEE (reference sequence). The CDR3 runs 15 residues.

This sequence joins TRBV2 and TRBJ2-3, with 7 bases identical to TRBD1. The CDR3 has 15 residues. Germline CDR1 SNHLY, CDR2 FYNNEI. The trim removed 3 bases at V and 2 bases at J, leaving 5 bases unmatched. CDR3 nucleotides: TGTGCCAGCAGTGATCAGGGGGAACTCACAGATACGCAGTATTTT. As protein: CASSDQGELTDTQYF. Drawing the rest from reference TRBV2 and TRBJ2-3, the complete variable domain is EPEVTQTPSHQVTQMGQEVILRCVPISNHLYFYWYRQILGQKVEFLVSFYNNEISEKSEIFDDQFSVERPDGSNFTLKIRSTKLEDSAMYFCASSDQGELTDTQYFGPGTRLTVL.

The rearrangement joins TRBV4-2 to TRBJ2-2; 10 bases line up with TRBD2. Germline V gene sequence: CDR1 LGHNA, CDR2 YNFKEQ. The CDR3 has 16 residues. Trimming took 0 bases from V and 9 from J; bases not matched to a gene: 7. The CDR3 loop reads CASSQDRAGGLRELFF. CDR3 nucleotides: TGTGCCAGCAGCCAAGATCGAGCGGGGGGGCTTAGGGAGCTGTTTTTT.

The chain has TRBV7-8 and TRBJ1-5; TRBD1 aligns across 7 bases. The CDR3 is 16 amino acids. Germline V gene sequence: CDR1 SGHVS, CDR2 FQNEAQ. V shed 5 bases, J shed 5 bases, and the junction held 12 bases outside the gene matches. The chain's CDR3 is CASSLRQGRGDQPQHF. The CDR3 bases are TGTGCCAGCAGCCTAAGACAGGGAAGGGGCGATCAGCCCCAGCATTTT.